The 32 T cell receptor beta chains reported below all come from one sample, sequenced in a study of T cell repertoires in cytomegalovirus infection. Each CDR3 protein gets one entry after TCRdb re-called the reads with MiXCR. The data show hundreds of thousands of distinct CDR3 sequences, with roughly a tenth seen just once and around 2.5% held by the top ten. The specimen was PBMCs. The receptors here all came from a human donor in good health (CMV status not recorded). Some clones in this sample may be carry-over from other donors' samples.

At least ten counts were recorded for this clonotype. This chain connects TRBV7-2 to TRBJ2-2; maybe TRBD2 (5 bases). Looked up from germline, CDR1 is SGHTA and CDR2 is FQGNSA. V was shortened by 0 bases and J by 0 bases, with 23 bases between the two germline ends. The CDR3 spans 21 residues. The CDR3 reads CASSLALWKGAKDANTGELFF. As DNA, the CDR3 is TGTGCCAGCAGCTTAGCGCTGTGGAAGGGAGCTAAGGACGCGAACACCGGGGAGCTGTTTTTT.

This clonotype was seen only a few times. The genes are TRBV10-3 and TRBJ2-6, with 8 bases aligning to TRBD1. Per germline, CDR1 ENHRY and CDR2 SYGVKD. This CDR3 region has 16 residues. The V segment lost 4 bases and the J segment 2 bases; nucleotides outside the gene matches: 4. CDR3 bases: TGTGCCATCAGTGGACAGGGGTCCCCTGGGGCCAACGTCCTGACTTTC. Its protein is CAISGQGSPGANVLTF.

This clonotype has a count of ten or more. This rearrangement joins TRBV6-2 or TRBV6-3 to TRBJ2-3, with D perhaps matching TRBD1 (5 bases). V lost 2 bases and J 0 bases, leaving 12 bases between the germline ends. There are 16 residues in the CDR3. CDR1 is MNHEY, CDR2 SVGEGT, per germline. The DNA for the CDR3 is TGTGCCAGCAGTTACGGCCCAGGGCATAGCACAGATACGCAGTATTTT. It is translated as CASSYGPGHSTDTQYF.

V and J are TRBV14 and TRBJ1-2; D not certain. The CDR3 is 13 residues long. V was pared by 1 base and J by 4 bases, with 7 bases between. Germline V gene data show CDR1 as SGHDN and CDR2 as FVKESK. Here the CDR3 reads CASSQVALYGYTF. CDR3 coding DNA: TGTGCCAGCAGCCAAGTAGCCCTCTATGGCTACACCTTC.

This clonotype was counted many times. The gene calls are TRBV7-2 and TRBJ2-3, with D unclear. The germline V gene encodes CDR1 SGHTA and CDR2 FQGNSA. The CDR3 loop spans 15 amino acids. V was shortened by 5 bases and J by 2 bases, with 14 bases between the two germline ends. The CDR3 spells CASSPRAEHTDTQYF. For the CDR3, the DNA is TGTGCCAGCAGCCCTCGCGCAGAGCACACAGATACGCAGTATTTT.

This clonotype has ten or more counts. The CDR3 DNA follows: TGTGCCAGCAGAAGGGGGGAAAATCAGCCCCAGCATTTT. It translates to CASRRGENQPQHF. The V call is TRBV28, the J call TRBJ1-5; the D gene is possibly TRBD1 (6 bases). From germline, CDR1 is MDHEN and CDR2 SYDVKM. This CDR3 has 13 residues. With 6 bases removed from V and 4 bases from J, the gap between germline ends came to 10 bases.

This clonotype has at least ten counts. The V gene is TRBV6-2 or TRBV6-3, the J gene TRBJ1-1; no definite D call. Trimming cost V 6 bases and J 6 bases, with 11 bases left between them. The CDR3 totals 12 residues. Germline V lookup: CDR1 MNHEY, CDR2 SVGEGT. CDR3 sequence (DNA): TGTGCCAGCAGAACCCGAGCGGCTGAAGCTTTCTTT. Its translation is CASRTRAAEAFF.

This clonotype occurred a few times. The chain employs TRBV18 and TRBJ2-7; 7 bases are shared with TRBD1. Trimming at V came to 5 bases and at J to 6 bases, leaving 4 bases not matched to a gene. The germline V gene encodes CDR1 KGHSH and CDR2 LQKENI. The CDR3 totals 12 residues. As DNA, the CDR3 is TGTGCCAGCTCAGCGACAGGGAGCGAGCAGTACTTC. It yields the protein CASSATGSEQYF.

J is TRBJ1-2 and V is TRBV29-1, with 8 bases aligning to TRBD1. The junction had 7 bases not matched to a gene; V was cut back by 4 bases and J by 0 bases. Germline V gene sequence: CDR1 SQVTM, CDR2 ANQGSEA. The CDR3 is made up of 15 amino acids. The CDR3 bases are TGCAGCGTTGGGGGGCAGGGGGCAACTAACTATGGCTACACCTTC. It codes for CSVGGQGATNYGYTF.

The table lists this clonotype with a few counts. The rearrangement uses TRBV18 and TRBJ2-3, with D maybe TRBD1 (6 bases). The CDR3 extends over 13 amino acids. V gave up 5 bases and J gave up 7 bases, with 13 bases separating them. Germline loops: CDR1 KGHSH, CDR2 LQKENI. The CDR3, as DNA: TGTGCCAGCTCAGCAGGGGCAGGGAATACGCAGTATTTT. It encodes CASSAGAGNTQYF.

In nucleotides, the CDR3 is TGTGCCAGCAGTGAATGGGGAGGGGGTACGCAGTATTTT. Translation: CASSEWGGGTQYF. The rearrangement joins TRBV2 to TRBJ2-3; a possible D gene is TRBD2 (7 bases). Trimming pared 2 bases from V and 8 bases from J, leaving 11 bases between. Germline CDR1 is SNHLY and CDR2 is FYNNEI. CDR3 length equals 13 residues.

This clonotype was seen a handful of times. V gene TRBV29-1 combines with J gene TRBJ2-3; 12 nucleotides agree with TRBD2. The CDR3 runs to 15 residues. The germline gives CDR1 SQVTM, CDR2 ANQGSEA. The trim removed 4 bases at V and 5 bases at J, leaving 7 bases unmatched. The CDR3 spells CSVGPSGGAGDTQYF. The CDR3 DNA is TGCAGCGTTGGCCCTAGCGGGGGGGCAGGAGATACGCAGTATTTT.

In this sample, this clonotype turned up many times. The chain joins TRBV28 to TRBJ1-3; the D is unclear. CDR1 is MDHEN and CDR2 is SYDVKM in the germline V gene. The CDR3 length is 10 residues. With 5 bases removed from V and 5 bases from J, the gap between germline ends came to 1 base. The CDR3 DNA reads TGTGCCAGCAGTAGAAACACCATATATTTT. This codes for CASSRNTIYF.

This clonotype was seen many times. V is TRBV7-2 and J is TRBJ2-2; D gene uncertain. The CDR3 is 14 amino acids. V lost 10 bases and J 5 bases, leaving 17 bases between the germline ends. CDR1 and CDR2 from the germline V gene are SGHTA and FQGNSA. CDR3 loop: CAILRSSWTGELFF. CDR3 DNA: TGTGCCATCTTACGCTCTTCTTGGACCGGGGAGCTGTTTTTT.

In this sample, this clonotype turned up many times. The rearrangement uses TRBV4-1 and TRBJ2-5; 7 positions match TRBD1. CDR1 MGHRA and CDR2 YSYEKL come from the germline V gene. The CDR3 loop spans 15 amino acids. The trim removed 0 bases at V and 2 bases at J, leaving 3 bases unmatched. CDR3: CASSQETGQQETQYF. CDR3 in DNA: TGCGCCAGCAGCCAAGAGACAGGGCAACAAGAGACCCAGTACTTC.

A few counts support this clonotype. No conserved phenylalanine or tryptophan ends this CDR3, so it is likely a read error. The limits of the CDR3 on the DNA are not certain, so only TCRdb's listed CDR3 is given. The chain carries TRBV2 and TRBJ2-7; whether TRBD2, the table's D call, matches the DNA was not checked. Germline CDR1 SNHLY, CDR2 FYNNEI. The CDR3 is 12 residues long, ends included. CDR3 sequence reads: CASSESRTSGCI.

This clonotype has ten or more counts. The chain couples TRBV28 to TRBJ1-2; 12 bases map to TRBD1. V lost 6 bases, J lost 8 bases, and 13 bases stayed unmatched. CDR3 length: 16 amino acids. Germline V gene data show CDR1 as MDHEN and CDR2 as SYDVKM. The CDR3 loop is CASRTLPGQGANGYTF. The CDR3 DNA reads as TGTGCCAGCAGAACTCTCCCGGGACAGGGGGCTAACGGCTACACCTTC.

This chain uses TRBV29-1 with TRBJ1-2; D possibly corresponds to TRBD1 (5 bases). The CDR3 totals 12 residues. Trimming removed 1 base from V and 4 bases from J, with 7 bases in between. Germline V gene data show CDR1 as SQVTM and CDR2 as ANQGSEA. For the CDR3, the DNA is TGCAGCGTTGAAGGGACACTCTATGGCTACACCTTC. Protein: CSVEGTLYGYTF.

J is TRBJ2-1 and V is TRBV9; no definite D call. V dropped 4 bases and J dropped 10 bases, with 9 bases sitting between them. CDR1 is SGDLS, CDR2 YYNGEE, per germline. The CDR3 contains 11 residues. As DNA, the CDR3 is TGTGCCAGCAGCACCTTGAGGGAGCAGTTCTTC. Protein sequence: CASSTLREQFF.

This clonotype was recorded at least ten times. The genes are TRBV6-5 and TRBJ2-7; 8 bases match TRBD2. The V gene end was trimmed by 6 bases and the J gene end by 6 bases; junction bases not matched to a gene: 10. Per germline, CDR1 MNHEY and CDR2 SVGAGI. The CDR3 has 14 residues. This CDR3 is CASSSLSGGGEQYF. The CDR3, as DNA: TGTGCCAGCAGCTCTTTGAGCGGGGGTGGCGAGCAGTACTTC.

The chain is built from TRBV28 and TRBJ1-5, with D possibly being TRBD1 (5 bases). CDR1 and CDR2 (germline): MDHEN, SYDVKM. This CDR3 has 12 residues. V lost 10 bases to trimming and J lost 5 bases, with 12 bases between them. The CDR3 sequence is CANSDTYQPQHF. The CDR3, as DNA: TGTGCCAACTCGGACACCTATCAGCCCCAGCATTTT. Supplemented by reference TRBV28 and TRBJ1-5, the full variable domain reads DVKVTQSSRYLVKRTGEKVFLECVQDMDHENMFWYRQDPGLGLRLIYFSYDVKMKEKGDIPEGYSVSREKKERFSLILESASTNQTSMYLCANSDTYQPQHFGDGTRLSIL.

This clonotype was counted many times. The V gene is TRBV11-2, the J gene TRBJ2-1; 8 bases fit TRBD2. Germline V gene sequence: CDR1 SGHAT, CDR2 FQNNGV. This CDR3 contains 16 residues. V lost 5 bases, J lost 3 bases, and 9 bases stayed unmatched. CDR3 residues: CASSASSGGLYNEQFF. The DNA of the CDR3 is TGTGCCAGCAGCGCCAGCAGCGGGGGTCTCTACAATGAGCAGTTCTTC.

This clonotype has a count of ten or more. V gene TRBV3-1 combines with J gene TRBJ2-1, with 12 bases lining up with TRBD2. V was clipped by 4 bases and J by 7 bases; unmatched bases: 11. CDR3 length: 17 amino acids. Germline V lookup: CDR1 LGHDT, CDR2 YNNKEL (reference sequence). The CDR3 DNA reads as TGTGCCAGCAGCCCCCTACTAGCGGGGGGACCCATGAATGAGCAGTTCTTC. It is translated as CASSPLLAGGPMNEQFF.

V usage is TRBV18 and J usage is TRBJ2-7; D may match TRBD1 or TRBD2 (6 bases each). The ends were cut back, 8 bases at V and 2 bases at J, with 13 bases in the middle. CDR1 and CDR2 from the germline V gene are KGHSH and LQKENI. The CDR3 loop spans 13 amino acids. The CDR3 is CASHEGGPYEQYF. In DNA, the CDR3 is TGTGCCAGCCACGAGGGGGGTCCCTACGAGCAGTACTTC.

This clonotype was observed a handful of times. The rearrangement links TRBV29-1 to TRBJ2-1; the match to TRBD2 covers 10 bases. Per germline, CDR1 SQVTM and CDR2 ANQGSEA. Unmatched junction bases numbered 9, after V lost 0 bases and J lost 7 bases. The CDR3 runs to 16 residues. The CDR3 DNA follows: TGCAGCGTTGAAGATCCCAGCGGGGGGGCCAGGAATGAGCAGTTCTTC. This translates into CSVEDPSGGARNEQFF.

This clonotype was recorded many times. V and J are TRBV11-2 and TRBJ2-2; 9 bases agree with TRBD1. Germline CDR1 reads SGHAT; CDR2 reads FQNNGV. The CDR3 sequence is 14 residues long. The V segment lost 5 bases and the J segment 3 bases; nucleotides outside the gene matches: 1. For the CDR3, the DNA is TGTGCCAGCAGCCGGGACAGGGACACCGGGGAGCTGTTTTTT. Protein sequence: CASSRDRDTGELFF.

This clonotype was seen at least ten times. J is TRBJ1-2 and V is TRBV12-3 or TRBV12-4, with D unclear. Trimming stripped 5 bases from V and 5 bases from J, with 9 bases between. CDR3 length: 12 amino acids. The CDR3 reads CASSATAYGYTF. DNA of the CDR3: TGTGCCAGCAGTGCGACGGCATATGGCTACACCTTC.

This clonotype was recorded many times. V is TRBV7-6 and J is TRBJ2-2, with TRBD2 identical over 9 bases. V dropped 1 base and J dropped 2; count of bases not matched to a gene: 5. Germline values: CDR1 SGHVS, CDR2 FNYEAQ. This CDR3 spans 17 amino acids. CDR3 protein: CASSLVPSGDNTGELFF. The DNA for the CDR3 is TGTGCCAGCAGCTTAGTCCCTAGCGGGGATAACACCGGGGAGCTGTTTTTT.

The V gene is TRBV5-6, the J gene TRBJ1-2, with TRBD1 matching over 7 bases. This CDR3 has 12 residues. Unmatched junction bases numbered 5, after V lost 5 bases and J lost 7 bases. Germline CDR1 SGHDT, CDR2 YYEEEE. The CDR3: CASRTGRAGYTF. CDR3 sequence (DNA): TGTGCCAGCAGGACAGGGAGGGCTGGCTACACCTTC.

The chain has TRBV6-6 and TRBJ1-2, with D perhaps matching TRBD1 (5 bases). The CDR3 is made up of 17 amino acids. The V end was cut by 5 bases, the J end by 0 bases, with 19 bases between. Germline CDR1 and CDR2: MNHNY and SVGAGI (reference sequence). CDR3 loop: CASSRQKAESSNYGYTF. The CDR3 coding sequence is TGTGCCAGCAGTCGACAGAAAGCGGAGAGTTCTAACTATGGCTACACCTTC.

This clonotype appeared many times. CDR3 coding DNA: TGTGCCAGCAGCTTAGCGGGGAGTCATAATTCACCCCTCCACTTT. Amino acid sequence: CASSLAGSHNSPLHF. The V call is TRBV7-9, the J call TRBJ1-6; D is unresolved. CDR3 length: 15 residues. Germline V CDR1 and CDR2: SEHNR, FQNEAQ (reference sequence). The V and J ends lost 0 bases and 5 bases respectively, with 8 bases between them. The whole variable domain, filled in from reference TRBV7-9 and TRBJ1-6, reads DTGVSQNPRHKITKRGQNVTFRCDPISEHNRLYWYRQTLGQGPEFLTYFQNEAQLEKSRLLSDRFSAERPKGSFSTLEIQRTEQGDSAMYLCASSLAGSHNSPLHFGNGTRLTVT.

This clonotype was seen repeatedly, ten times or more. CDR3 DNA sequence: TGTGCCAGCAGCCTCATATACGACAGGGAAGGGCAGCCCCAGCATTTT. It codes for CASSLIYDREGQPQHF. This chain links TRBV7-9 with TRBJ1-5; 7 nucleotides match TRBD1. The V gene's germline CDR1 is SEHNR and CDR2 FQNEAQ (reference sequence). CDR3 length: 16 residues. The trim removed 5 bases at V and 7 bases at J, leaving 14 bases unmatched.